Sequencing of this T cell receptor (beta chain) was carried out in a study of cytomegalovirus exposure and HLA in healthy donors. Data came from immunoSEQ multiplex PCR; TCRdb stores just in-frame clones and leaves some out. The sample yields more than 250,000 clones, 86% seen once. Sequencing was done on a sample of PBMCs. The sequence was collected from a woman between 18 and 29 years old in good health and CMV-seronegative.

The CDR3 here is CASRYDRWQGYEQYF. CDR3 coding DNA: TGTGCCAGCAGATACGACAGGTGGCAGGGTTACGAGCAGTACTTC. This rearrangement joins TRBV27 to TRBJ2-7, with a weak D call TRBD1 (6 bases). CDR1 is MNHEY and CDR2 is SMNVEV in the germline V gene (reference sequence). The CDR3 is made up of 15 amino acids. V was shortened by 6 bases and J by 4 bases, with 19 bases between the two germline ends.